These T cell receptor beta chains were read from a single sample in a study of T cell responses to AZD1222 COVID-19 vaccine. Using immunoSEQ multiplex PCR, the repertoire was profiled, and TCRdb retains in-frame clones only, with some absent. Found here are 100,000 to 150,000 clones, roughly 90% of them singletons; the top ten hold 0.9% to 1.2%. Material: peripheral blood, obtained 28 days after the second AZD1222 dose. The receptors derive from an adult who received the AZD1222 COVID-19 vaccine. CDR3s include the opening cysteine and the closing phenylalanine or tryptophan. A D gene is named only where the DNA matches it firmly. Expanded clones get a size class; other rows say once, few or many, or leave the size out.

>TRBV7-9|TRBJ2-1|NA|TRBD2
CASSLEREGPHNEQFF
TGTGCCAGCAGCTTAGAGCGGGAGGGCCCCCACAATGAGCAGTTCTTC
>TRBV9|TRBJ2-5|NA|NA
CASSVAPQETQYF
TGTGCCAGCAGCGTCGCCCCCCAAGAGACCCAGTACTTC
>TRBV5-3|TRBJ1-3|NA|TRBD1
CARSRTGGEGNTIYF
TGTGCCAGAAGTCGGACAGGGGGGGAAGGAAACACCATATATTTT
>TRBV7-9|TRBJ2-7|NA|NA
CASSLALGGVIHEQYF
TGTGCCAGCAGCTTAGCGTTAGGGGGGGTGATCCACGAGCAGTACTTC
>TRBV27|TRBJ2-7|NA|NA
CASSSLPLRDRSYEQYF
TGTGCCAGCAGTTCCCTCCCGTTGCGGGACCGCTCCTACGAGCAGTACTTC
>TRBV5-4|TRBJ2-7|NA|TRBD1
CASSFSRGGEGYEQYF
TGTGCCAGCAGCTTCAGCCGAGGGGGCGAGGGATACGAGCAGTACTTC
>TRBV4-1|TRBJ1-5|NA|NA
CASSYPGTAQPQHF
TGCGCCAGCAGTTACCCCGGGACGGCTCAGCCCCAGCATTTT
>TRBV27|TRBJ1-1|NA|NA
CASSLNPYTEAFF
TGTGCCAGCAGTTTAAACCCGTACACTGAAGCTTTCTTT
>TRBV14|TRBJ1-6|NA|NA
CASSQDAYSPLHF
TGTGCCAGCAGCCAAGATGCTTATTCACCCCTCCACTTT
>TRBV29-1|TRBJ2-7|NA|NA
CSAGTGYTYEQYF
TGCAGCGCCGGGACTGGGTACACCTACGAGCAGTACTTC
>TRBV5-4|TRBJ1-5|once|NA
CASSLTGDNQPQHF
TGTGCCAGCAGCTTGACAGGCGATAATCAGCCCCAGCATTTT
>TRBV9|TRBJ2-3|NA|TRBD1
CASSGQGATDTQYF
TGTGCCAGCAGCGGACAGGGAGCGACAGATACGCAGTATTTT
>TRBV4-2|TRBJ1-1|once|NA
CASSQDPVNTEAFF
TGTGCCAGCAGCCAAGATCCAGTGAACACTGAAGCTTTCTTT
>TRBV6-6|TRBJ2-7|NA|NA
CASSYDRYSYEQYF
TGTGCCAGCAGTTATGACAGATACTCCTACGAGCAGTACTTC
>TRBV6-5|TRBJ1-5|NA|TRBD1
CASTGTGGDQPQHF
TGTGCCAGCACCGGGACAGGGGGCGATCAGCCCCAGCATTTT
>TRBV27|TRBJ2-7|few|NA
CASSLRGSEQYF
TGTGCCAGCAGTTTAAGGGGCAGCGAGCAGTACTTC
>TRBV29-1|TRBJ2-3|few|NA
CSVWSIGTQYF
TGCAGCGTCTGGAGCATTGGTACGCAGTATTTT
>TRBV30|TRBJ1-1|NA|TRBD1
CAWSLRGQGTEAFF
TGTGCCTGGAGCCTTCGGGGACAGGGAACTGAAGCTTTCTTT
>TRBV7-8|TRBJ2-1|NA|TRBD2
CASSLVAGGRYNEQFF
TGTGCCAGCAGCTTAGTCGCTGGCGGGAGGTACAATGAGCAGTTCTTC
>TRBV11-2|TRBJ2-7|NA|NA
CASSLRADTYEQYF
TGTGCCAGCAGCTTAAGGGCAGACACCTACGAGCAGTACTTC
>TRBV12-3/TRBV12-4|TRBJ2-7|NA|NA
CASSFGQTQYF
TGTGCCAGCAGTTTTGGTCAGACGCAGTACTTC
>TRBV27|TRBJ1-2|NA|NA
CASSPLRDHGYTF
TGTGCCAGCAGTCCCCTCCGCGACCATGGCTACACCTTC
>TRBV16|TRBJ2-1|NA|TRBD2
CASSPTASGKGQQFF
TGTGCCAGCAGCCCCACGGCTAGCGGGAAGGGCCAGCAGTTCTTC
>TRBV2|TRBJ1-5|NA|NA
CASSELRTHQPQHF
TGTGCCAGCAGTGAACTCAGGACCCATCAGCCCCAGCATTTT
>TRBV13|TRBJ1-1|NA|NA
CASSPPTDTEAFF
TGTGCCAGCAGCCCCCCCACGGACACTGAAGCTTTCTTT
>TRBV11-2|TRBJ1-5|NA|NA
CASSLHPGTNNQPQHF
TGTGCCAGCAGCTTACACCCAGGGACGAACAATCAGCCCCAGCATTTT
>TRBV7-9|TRBJ1-1|NA|NA
CASSYQVRSAYTEAFF
TGTGCCAGCAGCTACCAGGTGAGGTCTGCGTACACTGAAGCTTTCTTT
>TRBV6-4|TRBJ1-1|NA|NA
CASSDWRGSEAFF
TGTGCCAGCAGTGACTGGAGGGGTTCCGAAGCTTTCTTT
>TRBV30|TRBJ1-1|NA|NA
CAWSPMGGSVSEAFF
TGTGCCTGGAGTCCTATGGGCGGCAGCGTATCTGAAGCTTTCTTT
>TRBV3-1/TRBV3-2|TRBJ1-4|once|NA
CASSQPGRSGKLFF
TGTGCCAGCAGCCAACCGGGACGGAGTGGAAAACTGTTTTTT
>TRBV6-2/TRBV6-3|TRBJ2-3|NA|NA
CASSLFRSGASTDTQYF
TGTGCCAGCAGTCTCTTTCGAAGCGGCGCCAGCACAGATACGCAGTATTTT
>TRBV5-1|TRBJ2-2|NA|TRBD2
CASSFGGTSLPGELFF
TGCGCCAGCAGCTTTGGAGGGACTAGCCTACCCGGGGAGCTGTTTTTT
>TRBV10-3|TRBJ1-1|NA|NA
CASGGLNTEAFF
TGTGCCTCGGGGGGATTGAACACTGAAGCTTTCTTT
>TRBV7-3|TRBJ2-1|NA|NA
CASSLSSAGYNEQFF
TGTGCCAGCAGCCTAAGTAGTGCGGGCTACAATGAGCAGTTCTTC
>TRBV11-2|TRBJ1-1|few|TRBD1
CASSRDRGYLGTEAFF
TGTGCCAGCAGCCGGGACAGGGGCTATCTTGGCACTGAAGCTTTCTTT
>TRBV5-4|TRBJ1-3|NA|NA
CASSPGSVVSGNTIYF
TGTGCCAGCAGCCCGGGGTCCGTCGTCTCTGGAAACACCATATATTTT
>TRBV5-1|TRBJ2-7|many|NA
CASRPDSLSYEQYF
TGCGCCAGCAGACCGGACAGCCTTTCCTACGAGCAGTACTTC
>TRBV2|TRBJ2-7|NA|TRBD1
CASSGQQGAPYEQYF
TGTGCCAGCAGCGGACAACAGGGGGCGCCCTACGAGCAGTACTTC
>TRBV2|TRBJ2-7|NA|NA
CASSENSAGDSYEQYF
TGTGCCAGCAGTGAAAACTCGGCAGGGGACTCCTACGAGCAGTACTTC
>TRBV7-9|TRBJ2-1|NA|NA
CASSSVSSYNEQFF
TGTGCCAGCAGCTCGGTGAGCTCCTACAATGAGCAGTTCTTC
>TRBV19|TRBJ2-7|NA|NA
CASSIISGTPYEQYF
TGTGCCAGTAGTATAATAAGCGGGACACCCTACGAGCAGTACTTC
>TRBV18|TRBJ1-2|NA|NA
CASSPTGLGLGYTF
TGTGCCAGCTCACCGACGGGCCTTGGGCTTGGCTACACCTTC
>TRBV7-8|TRBJ1-2|NA|NA
CASSLGSPGAGWYGYTF
TGTGCCAGCAGCTTAGGATCCCCCGGGGCAGGGTGGTATGGCTACACCTTC
>TRBV5-6|TRBJ1-2|once|TRBD1
CASSPDRGANYGYTF
TGTGCCAGCAGCCCTGACAGGGGAGCTAACTATGGCTACACCTTC
>TRBV18|TRBJ2-1|NA|NA
CASSPLGNEQFF
TGTGCCAGCTCACCATTGGGCAATGAGCAGTTCTTC
>TRBV5-1|TRBJ1-1|once|TRBD1
CASSLGTGKMTNTEAFF
TGCGCCAGCAGCTTGGGGACAGGGAAGATGACGAACACTGAAGCTTTCTTT
>TRBV29-1|TRBJ1-5|NA|NA
CSVVDGDPNQPQHF
TGCAGCGTAGTGGACGGAGACCCTAATCAGCCCCAGCATTTT
>TRBV14|TRBJ2-6|NA|NA
CATRRGSGANVLTF
TGTGCCACCCGCAGGGGCTCTGGGGCCAACGTCCTGACTTTC
>TRBV11-2|TRBJ1-2|NA|TRBD1
CASSPGQGFGGYTF
TGTGCCAGCAGCCCGGGACAGGGGTTTGGAGGCTACACCTTC